This T cell receptor (beta chain) came from a study of regulatory T cells in long-lasting Graves disease. The CDR3 is 17 amino acids. With 0 bases clipped from V and 0 bases from J, the junction kept 4 bases outside the gene matches. Germline V gene lookup returns CDR1 SGHVS and CDR2 FQNEAQ. Construction of the TCR beta libraries employed iRepertoire HTBI primers in conjunction with Arm-PCR of CDR3 regions. TCRdb processed the multiplex PCR reads anew with MiXCR; each CDR3 protein has one entry. The table lists around 500,000 distinct CDR3 sequences, 20% of them singletons. Time point noted: persistent/refractory GD, antithyroid drugs over 5 years with positive TRAb. Researchers made the TCR library from RNA that was extracted from PBMCs.

Sequences were derived from peripheral blood mononuclear cells (PBMCs), sampled when the disease was refractory, from a patient treated with antithyroid drugs. The genes are TRBV7-8 and TRBJ2-7, with 11 bases lining up with TRBD2. This sequence was found in a female donor with Graves disease. DNA of the CDR3: TGTGCCAGCAGCTTAGCGAGAACTAGCGGGAGCTCCTACGAGCAGTACTTC. Translating it yields CASSLARTSGSSYEQYF.